Listed below are T cell receptor beta chains from one sample, sequenced in a study of post-analysis software for immune sequencing data. Each CDR3 protein is one row after TCRdb ran MiXCR on the PCR reads. The table lists about 430,000 distinct CDR3 sequences, 30% to 45% of them singletons. Specimen: blood. The receptors were gathered from a girl aged 2-10 years with multiple sclerosis. The CDR3 runs from the conserved cysteine through the conserved F or W. D genes are given only for firm matches. Clone size is shown for a subset of rows, as once, few, many or a class of expanded clone.

D gene: .
J gene: TRBJ1-5
clone size: .
V gene: TRBV3-1
CDR3 length: 17
CDR3 protein: CASSHPGPGKGNQPQHF
CDR3 DNA: TGTGCCAGCAGCCATCCGGGACCGGGGAAGGGCAATCAGCCCCAGCATTTT

D gene: .
J gene: TRBJ2-1
clone size: .
V gene: TRBV20-1
CDR3 length: 12
CDR3 protein: CSVRLGSDLQFF
CDR3 DNA: TGCAGTGTTAGGCTCGGATCGGACTTGCAGTTCTTC

D gene: .
J gene: TRBJ1-3
clone size: .
V gene: TRBV29-1
CDR3 length: 14
CDR3 protein: CSVEAPGAGNTIYF
CDR3 DNA: TGCAGCGTTGAAGCCCCAGGGGCTGGAAACACCATATATTTT

D gene: .
J gene: TRBJ1-2
clone size: few
V gene: TRBV5-1
CDR3 length: 12
CDR3 protein: CASSLRGIGYTF
CDR3 DNA: TGCGCCAGCAGCTTAAGAGGGATCGGCTACACCTTC

D gene: TRBD1
J gene: TRBJ2-7
clone size: .
V gene: TRBV7-7
CDR3 length: 14
CDR3 protein: CASSTHRGSYEQYF
CDR3 DNA: TGTGCTAGCAGCACGCACAGGGGGTCCTACGAGCAGTACTTC

D gene: TRBD1
J gene: TRBJ2-7
clone size: .
V gene: TRBV12-3/TRBV12-4
CDR3 length: 14
CDR3 protein: CASSLGTGRYEQYF
CDR3 DNA: TGTGCCAGCAGTTTGGGGACAGGGAGATACGAGCAGTACTTC

D gene: .
J gene: TRBJ2-3
clone size: once
V gene: TRBV7-2
CDR3 length: 15
CDR3 protein: CASSAGTGSGDTQYF
CDR3 DNA: TGTGCCAGCAGCGCTGGGACGGGGTCGGGAGATACGCAGTATTTT

D gene: TRBD2
J gene: TRBJ2-1
clone size: few
V gene: TRBV7-9
CDR3 length: 16
CDR3 protein: CASSLVASGGRNEQFF
CDR3 DNA: TGTGCCAGCAGTCTGGTGGCTAGCGGGGGTCGGAATGAGCAGTTCTTC

D gene: TRBD2
J gene: TRBJ2-7
clone size: .
V gene: TRBV7-9
CDR3 length: 16
CDR3 protein: CASSTTSGELSYEQYF
CDR3 DNA: TGTGCCAGCAGCACCACTAGCGGGGAGCTTTCCTACGAGCAGTACTTC

D gene: .
J gene: TRBJ2-3
clone size: .
V gene: TRBV27
CDR3 length: 14
CDR3 protein: CASSPPRGLDTQYF
CDR3 DNA: TGTGCCAGCAGTCCACCACGGGGGCTAGATACGCAGTATTTT

D gene: .
J gene: TRBJ2-1
clone size: few
V gene: TRBV29-1
CDR3 length: 14
CDR3 protein: CSINGALSYNEQFF
CDR3 DNA: TGCAGTATTAACGGGGCTCTTTCCTACAATGAGCAGTTCTTC

D gene: .
J gene: TRBJ2-3
clone size: few
V gene: TRBV4-3
CDR3 length: 16
CDR3 protein: CASSQDSGKGTDTQYF
CDR3 DNA: TGCGCCAGCAGCCAAGATAGTGGAAAAGGCACAGATACGCAGTATTTT

D gene: .
J gene: TRBJ2-7
clone size: few
V gene: TRBV28
CDR3 length: 12
CDR3 protein: CASSLSKYEQYF
CDR3 DNA: TGTGCCAGCAGTTTGTCGAAATACGAGCAGTACTTC

D gene: .
J gene: TRBJ2-1
clone size: .
V gene: TRBV5-1
CDR3 length: 15
CDR3 protein: CASSLLGGRRNEQFF
CDR3 DNA: TGCGCCAGCAGCTTGCTGGGTGGGAGGCGCAATGAGCAGTTCTTC

D gene: TRBD1
J gene: TRBJ1-1
clone size: .
V gene: TRBV9
CDR3 length: 16
CDR3 protein: CASSLSPDRANTEAFF
CDR3 DNA: TGTGCCAGCAGCCTCAGTCCCGACAGGGCTAACACTGAAGCTTTCTTT

D gene: .
J gene: TRBJ2-3
clone size: few
V gene: TRBV21-1
CDR3 length: 16
CDR3 protein: CASSKGGQGGIDTQYF
CDR3 DNA: TGTGCCAGCAGCAAAGGAGGGCAGGGAGGAATTGATACGCAGTATTTT

D gene: .
J gene: TRBJ2-1
clone size: once
V gene: TRBV24-1
CDR3 length: 15
CDR3 protein: CATSDPGPGYNEQFF
CDR3 DNA: TGTGCCACCAGTGACCCCGGACCCGGGTACAATGAGCAGTTCTTC

D gene: .
J gene: TRBJ1-5
clone size: .
V gene: TRBV5-5
CDR3 length: 14
CDR3 protein: CAGSLGLTGQPQHF
CDR3 DNA: TGTGCCGGCAGCCTAGGTCTGACGGGGCAGCCCCAGCATTTT

D gene: TRBD1
J gene: TRBJ2-7
clone size: .
V gene: TRBV5-1
CDR3 length: 15
CDR3 protein: CAGSLTPTGVYEQYF
CDR3 DNA: TGCGCCGGCAGCTTGACGCCGACAGGGGTCTACGAGCAGTACTTC

D gene: .
J gene: TRBJ2-4
clone size: .
V gene: TRBV25-1
CDR3 length: 13
CDR3 protein: CASSSGGGNIQYF
CDR3 DNA: TGTGCCAGCAGTTCAGGGGGGGGGAACATTCAGTACTTC

D gene: .
J gene: TRBJ2-5
clone size: few
V gene: TRBV11-2
CDR3 length: 14
CDR3 protein: CASSLVGIRETQYF
CDR3 DNA: TGTGCCAGCAGCTTAGTAGGGATCCGGGAGACCCAGTACTTC

D gene: .
J gene: TRBJ2-1
clone size: .
V gene: TRBV29-1
CDR3 length: 12
CDR3 protein: CSAAPGGNEQFF
CDR3 DNA: TGCAGCGCCGCCCCCGGGGGAAATGAGCAGTTCTTC

D gene: TRBD2
J gene: TRBJ2-1
clone size: .
V gene: TRBV7-2
CDR3 length: 15
CDR3 protein: CASSWVLAGGGEQFF
CDR3 DNA: TGTGCCAGCAGCTGGGTACTAGCGGGAGGTGGAGAGCAGTTCTTC

D gene: .
J gene: TRBJ1-2
clone size: .
V gene: TRBV7-2
CDR3 length: 12
CDR3 protein: CASSRTVHGYTF
CDR3 DNA: TGTGCCAGCAGCCGTACGGTCCATGGCTACACCTTC

D gene: .
J gene: TRBJ2-1
clone size: .
V gene: TRBV9
CDR3 length: 15
CDR3 protein: CASSVGTETYNEQFF
CDR3 DNA: TGTGCCAGCAGCGTAGGAACTGAGACCTACAATGAGCAGTTCTTC

D gene: TRBD1
J gene: TRBJ2-3
clone size: few
V gene: TRBV6-6
CDR3 length: 16
CDR3 protein: CASLKSGTGLTDTQYF
CDR3 DNA: TGTGCCAGCCTAAAATCGGGGACAGGCCTCACAGATACGCAGTATTTT

D gene: .
J gene: TRBJ2-7
clone size: .
V gene: TRBV27
CDR3 length: 14
CDR3 protein: CASSPRADSYEQYF
CDR3 DNA: TGTGCCAGCAGCCCTCGGGCAGACTCCTACGAGCAGTACTTC

D gene: TRBD2
J gene: TRBJ2-1
clone size: few
V gene: TRBV15
CDR3 length: 17
CDR3 protein: CATSRVLGLAGGSGQFF
CDR3 DNA: TGTGCCACCAGCAGAGTACTCGGACTAGCGGGGGGCAGTGGGCAGTTCTTC

D gene: .
J gene: TRBJ2-7
clone size: few
V gene: TRBV7-2
CDR3 length: 14
CDR3 protein: CASSLELVAYEQYF
CDR3 DNA: TGTGCCAGCAGCTTAGAACTAGTGGCTTACGAGCAGTACTTC

D gene: .
J gene: TRBJ2-3
clone size: .
V gene: TRBV20-1
CDR3 length: 14
CDR3 protein: CSAIAEWFADTQYF
CDR3 DNA: TGCAGTGCTATAGCGGAGTGGTTCGCAGATACGCAGTATTTT

D gene: .
J gene: TRBJ2-1
clone size: .
V gene: TRBV7-2
CDR3 length: 15
CDR3 protein: CASSSRSNSYNEQFF
CDR3 DNA: TGTGCCAGCAGCTCCAGGAGCAACTCCTACAATGAGCAGTTCTTC